The 28 T cell receptor beta chains below come from one sample, sequenced in a study of blood T cell repertoires in COVID-19. Clones were sequenced by immunoSEQ multiplex PCR, and TCRdb holds only the in-frame ones, with some missing. The sample lists about 74,000 clones; roughly 84% were seen once. The sequencing sample was made of peripheral blood. The receptors derive from a man between 50 and 59 years old with active COVID-19.

This clone was observed a few times. The chain is built from TRBV2 and TRBJ1-5; the D is unclear. With 9 bases removed from V and 3 bases from J, the gap between germline ends came to 12 bases. The CDR3 length is 13 residues. The germline V gene has CDR1 SNHLY and CDR2 FYNNEI. The CDR3 reads CASMSLINQPQHF. CDR3 DNA sequence: TGTGCCAGTATGTCCTTAATCAATCAGCCCCAGCATTTT.

The V gene is TRBV27, the J gene TRBJ1-2; 7 positions agree with TRBD1. The CDR3 is 17 residues long. CDR1 and CDR2 (germline): MNHEY, SMNVEV (reference sequence). With V trimmed by 4 bases and J by 6 bases, 17 bases remained unmatched. CDR3 sequence reads: CASSSLLLRTGLDGYTF. The DNA for the CDR3 is TGTGCCAGCAGTTCCTTACTGCTCAGGACAGGTCTCGATGGCTACACCTTC.

This clone was found a few times. The rearrangement joins TRBV5-5 to TRBJ1-6, with 9 bases fitting TRBD1. The CDR3 runs 16 residues. The junction had 7 bases not matched to a gene; V was cut back by 2 bases and J by 7 bases. Germline CDR1 is SGHKS and CDR2 is YYEKEE (reference sequence). CDR3 bases: TGTGCCAGCAGCTTATCCGGGACAGGGAGCAATTCACCCCTCCACTTT. Its protein product is CASSLSGTGSNSPLHF.

This chain joins TRBV27 and TRBJ2-7; 8 bases fit TRBD1. The CDR3 covers 14 residues. V lost 2 bases to trimming and J lost 3 bases; unmatched junction nucleotides: 3. Germline assignment: CDR1 MNHEY and CDR2 SMNVEV (reference sequence). The CDR3 bases are TGTGCCAGCAGTTTACAGGGGGCCTACTACGAGCAGTACTTC. Its translation is CASSLQGAYYEQYF.

The CDR3 sequence: CASTRGGRAGGAKNIQYF. The CDR3 nucleotides read TGTGCCAGCACCAGGGGCGGGAGGGCAGGTGGAGCCAAAAACATTCAGTACTTC. The genes are TRBV13 and TRBJ2-4; 9 bases agree with TRBD2. V was clipped by 7 bases and J by 0 bases; unmatched bases: 13. This CDR3 has 18 residues. Germline lookup yields CDR1 PRHDT and CDR2 FYEKMQ (reference sequence).

The chain recombines TRBV7-2 with TRBJ2-3; D gene unclear. Germline loops: CDR1 SGHTA, CDR2 FQGNSA. V lost 3 bases to trimming and J lost 1 base, with 8 bases between them. This CDR3 has 14 amino acids. The CDR3 here is CASSFVRGTDTQYF. CDR3 DNA sequence: TGTGCCAGCAGCTTCGTACGGGGCACAGATACGCAGTATTTT.

The chain joins TRBV29-1 to TRBJ2-1; D unclear. With 4 bases removed from V and 13 bases from J, the gap between germline ends came to 11 bases. CDR1 is SQVTM and CDR2 is ANQGSEA in the germline V gene. There are 10 residues in the CDR3. CDR3 region: CSVADTVQFF. The CDR3, as DNA: TGCAGCGTTGCCGACACAGTTCAGTTCTTC.

J is TRBJ2-7 and V is TRBV18; D is possibly TRBD2 (5 bases). This CDR3 comprises 14 residues. V lost 3 bases to trimming and J lost 2 bases, with 11 bases between them. Germline lookup yields CDR1 KGHSH and CDR2 LQKENI. CDR3 loop: CASSPGRLTYEQYF. The CDR3 bases are TGTGCCAGCTCACCCGGACGACTAACCTACGAGCAGTACTTC. The full variable domain, its missing parts supplied by reference TRBV18 and TRBJ2-7, is NAGVMQNPRHLVRRRGQEARLRCSPMKGHSHVYWYRQLPEEGLKFMVYLQKENIIDESGMPKERFSAEFPKEGPSILRIQQVVRGDSAAYFCASSPGRLTYEQYFGPGTRLTVT.

This chain connects TRBV4-1 to TRBJ1-4; a possible D gene is TRBD1 (5 bases). Germline CDR1 and CDR2: MGHRA and YSYEKL. This CDR3 region has 17 residues. The V end was cut by 4 bases, the J end by 5 bases, with 20 bases between. The CDR3 here is CASSPLLRGGRNEKLFF. The CDR3 DNA is TGCGCCAGCAGCCCCCTTTTGCGGGGGGGAAGGAATGAAAAACTGTTTTTT.

This clone was picked up one time. The J gene is TRBJ1-1, the V gene TRBV12-5; D uncertain. The CDR3 has 15 residues. Germline assignment: CDR1 LGHNT and CDR2 FRNRAP. V shed 8 bases and J shed 0 bases, with 16 bases lying between them. As DNA, the CDR3 is TGTGCTAGTAAACGAGAAGCCCTTATGAACACTGAAGCTTTCTTT. It translates to CASKREALMNTEAFF.

The chain recombines TRBV11-3 with TRBJ2-5, with 9 bases lining up with TRBD1. Looked up from germline, CDR1 is SGHNT and CDR2 is YENEEA. This CDR3 contains 14 residues. The J segment lost 7 bases and the V segment lost 3 bases, leaving 6 bases of the junction unmatched. The CDR3 DNA follows: TGTGCCAGCAGCTTGGGACAGGGCCTGGGGACCCAGTACTTC. It is translated as CASSLGQGLGTQYF.

As for this clone: The same CDR3 is also encoded by other DNA sequences in this sample. This chain connects TRBV6-5 to TRBJ1-1; possible D gene TRBD1, 6 bases. V lost 6 bases, J lost 0 bases, and 11 bases lay in between. The CDR3 length is 14 residues. Germline V gene sequence: CDR1 MNHEY, CDR2 SVGAGI. The CDR3 DNA reads as TGTGCCAGCAGAAAACAGGGCATGAACACTGAAGCTTTCTTT. Translation: CASRKQGMNTEAFF.

This clone is termed medium-sized. The chain recombines TRBV5-4 with TRBJ2-3; the D is unclear. Germline CDR1 SGHNT, CDR2 YYREEE (reference sequence). This CDR3 has 13 residues. Trimming shortened V by 4 bases and J by 6 bases, and 12 bases separated the two germline ends. The CDR3 DNA reads TGTGCCAGCAGCGATTTAGCCGGGGATACGCAGTATTTT. Its translation: CASSDLAGDTQYF.

The CDR3 DNA reads TGTGCCAGCAGCTTCCGGGGGGGAATTTTCGGCTACACCTTC. The encoded protein is CASSFRGGIFGYTF. This chain connects TRBV5-6 to TRBJ1-2; weak D call: TRBD1 (5 bases). The V end was cut by 2 bases, the J end by 8 bases, with 16 bases between. Germline V lookup: CDR1 SGHDT, CDR2 YYEEEE. The CDR3 sequence is 14 residues long. The full variable domain, in which reference TRBV5-6 and TRBJ1-2 provide the parts outside the CDR3, is DAGVTQSPTHLIKTRGQQVTLRCSPKSGHDTVSWYQQALGQGPQFIFQYYEEEERQRGNFPDRFSGHQFPNYSSELNVNALLLGDSALYLCASSFRGGIFGYTFGSGTRLTVV.

The table lists this clone with a few counts. This chain links TRBV28 with TRBJ1-2; 7 bases match TRBD1. The CDR3 has 14 residues. The J segment lost 6 bases and the V segment lost 4 bases, leaving 8 bases of the junction unmatched. CDR1 is MDHEN and CDR2 is SYDVKM in the germline V gene. The CDR3 reads CASSSTTGVHGYTF. The CDR3 nucleotides are TGTGCCAGCAGTTCCACCACAGGGGTACATGGCTACACCTTC.

The chain couples TRBV9 to TRBJ1-2, with D tentatively TRBD1 (5 bases). V lost 3 bases and J 7 bases, leaving 22 bases between the germline ends. CDR1 and CDR2 from the germline V gene are SGDLS and YYNGEE. There are 16 residues in the CDR3. In DNA form, the CDR3 reads TGTGCCAGCAGCGGTCATCCGGGGGTGAGGGAGGGTGGCTACACCTTC. Residues: CASSGHPGVREGGYTF.

This clone was picked up one time. V gene TRBV5-4 combines with J gene TRBJ2-5; tentative D call: TRBD2 (5 bases). V was cut by 2 bases and J by 5 bases, with 10 bases left in between. CDR1 and CDR2 (germline): SGHNT, YYREEE (reference sequence). The CDR3 has 13 residues. The CDR3, as DNA: TGTGCCAGCAGCTTCGGACTGTGGGAGACCCAGTACTTC. The encoded protein is CASSFGLWETQYF.

This clone has just one count. The J gene is TRBJ1-2, the V gene TRBV2; the D gene is possibly TRBD1 (6 bases). CDR1 and CDR2 from the germline V gene are SNHLY and FYNNEI. V was shortened by 5 bases and J by 6 bases, with 13 bases between the two germline ends. The CDR3 covers 13 residues. The CDR3 region has the DNA TGTGCCAGCAGTAGGGAGGGGGTGGATGGCTACACCTTC. Translation: CASSREGVDGYTF.

The chain couples TRBV6-5 to TRBJ1-6; tentatively, D is TRBD1 (5 bases). Germline values: CDR1 MNHEY, CDR2 SVGAGI. The ends were cut back, 0 bases at V and 14 bases at J, with 20 bases in the middle. This CDR3 has 16 residues. The CDR3 loop is CASSYSGGGDEFTLHF. The CDR3 DNA reads as TGTGCCAGCAGTTACTCTGGTGGAGGGGACGAATTCACCCTCCACTTT.

This chain connects TRBV18 to TRBJ1-4; D possibly corresponds to TRBD1 (5 bases). The CDR3 covers 15 residues. V dropped 1 base and J dropped 0 bases, with 6 bases sitting between them. Looked up from germline, CDR1 is KGHSH and CDR2 is LQKENI. In DNA, the CDR3 is TGTGCCAGCTCACCACAGACAGCAACTAATGAAAAACTGTTTTTT. Its translation: CASSPQTATNEKLFF.

This clone was counted a few times. The rearrangement uses TRBV3-1 (or the pseudogene TRBV3-2) and TRBJ1-2; 8 nucleotides match TRBD1. Trimming took 4 bases from V and 4 from J; bases not matched to a gene: 2. Germline V gives CDR1 LGHDT, CDR2 YNNKEL (reference sequence). This CDR3 region has 13 residues. The DNA of the CDR3 is TGTGCCAGCAGCCCCGGGACAGGCTATGGCTACACCTTC. Translating it yields CASSPGTGYGYTF.

The DNA for the CDR3 is TGTGCCAGCAGCGAGTTCGGGGGTGAAAAACTGTTTTTT. Its translation: CASSEFGGEKLFF. The chain recombines TRBV12-3 or TRBV12-4 with TRBJ1-4; tentatively, D is TRBD1 (5 bases). Trimming stripped 6 bases from V and 7 bases from J, with 12 bases between. The CDR3 spans 13 residues.

The chain joins TRBV23-1 to TRBJ2-7, with D maybe TRBD2 (6 bases). TRBV23-1 is filed as an ORF, its function uncertain. Deletions cut 3 bases from V and 1 base from J, with 16 bases between. The CDR3 loop spans 16 amino acids. CDR3: CASSHPRLVRSYEQYF. The CDR3 nucleotides are TGCGCCAGCAGTCACCCCAGACTAGTAAGGTCCTACGAGCAGTACTTC.

V usage is TRBV29-1 and J usage is TRBJ1-2; tentative D call: TRBD1 (5 bases). The CDR3 totals 12 residues. The V end was cut by 8 bases, the J end by 4 bases, with 14 bases between. Germline assignment: CDR1 SQVTM and CDR2 ANQGSEA. CDR3 loop: CSFSQGTYGYTF. The CDR3 coding sequence is TGCAGCTTTTCCCAGGGCACCTATGGCTACACCTTC.

The rearrangement joins TRBV7-2 to TRBJ2-3; D is unresolved. Germline CDR1 SGHTA, CDR2 FQGNSA. Trimming removed 5 bases at V and 1 base at J, with 13 bases between. There are 15 residues in the CDR3. The DNA of the CDR3 is TGTGCCAGCAGCCCTTCCCACGGTGGCACAGATACGCAGTATTTT. It encodes CASSPSHGGTDTQYF. Filled out from reference TRBV7-2 and TRBJ2-3, the complete variable domain reads GAGVSQSPSNKVTEKGKDVELRCDPISGHTALYWYRQSLGQGLEFLIYFQGNSAPDKSGLPSDRFSAERTGGSVSTLTIQRTQQEDSAVYLCASSPSHGGTDTQYFGPGTRLTVL.

The rearrangement joins TRBV9 to TRBJ2-1; possibly TRBD2 for D (6 bases). V was cut by 4 bases and J by 4 bases, with 15 bases left in between. The CDR3 runs to 15 residues. Germline CDR1 and CDR2: SGDLS and YYNGEE. CDR3 region: CASSPGVAGYNEQFF. For the CDR3, the DNA is TGTGCCAGCAGCCCTGGAGTGGCGGGATACAATGAGCAGTTCTTC.

The rearrangement uses TRBV5-4 and TRBJ2-1, with D perhaps TRBD1 (5 bases). V was clipped by 5 bases and J by 4 bases, with 7 bases between them. Germline lookup yields CDR1 SGHNT and CDR2 YYREEE (reference sequence). The CDR3 sequence is 12 residues long. CDR3 nucleotide sequence: TGTGCCAGCAGTCAGGGATACAATGAGCAGTTCTTC. Translation: CASSQGYNEQFF.

The V and J genes are TRBV7-2 and TRBJ2-1; TRBD1 matches at 9 bases. The CDR3 contains 14 residues. Germline V gene data show CDR1 as SGHTA and CDR2 as FQGNSA. J was trimmed by 7 bases and V by 5 bases; bases with no gene match: 6. The CDR3 DNA reads TGTGCCAGCAGCCCTGGGACAGGGATGAATGAGCAGTTCTTC. Translating it yields CASSPGTGMNEQFF.